This T cell receptor beta chain came from a study of T cells after yellow fever vaccination. For the study at large: Each low-cell-number fraction was prepared by means of SMART-Seq v4 Ultra Low Input.

In the case of this clonotype: Its cognate antigen is unknown.

5'RACE template switching generated TCR cDNA, adding a universal primer site and UMIs. TCRdb reprocessed the 5' RACE reads with MiXCR, giving one entry per CDR3 protein. The table lists hundreds of thousands of distinct CDR3 sequences, around 4% of them singletons. The V end lost 2 bases, the J end lost 9 bases, and 19 bases lay between the germline ends. CDR3 length equals 16 residues. Looked up from germline, CDR1 is KGHDR and CDR2 is SFDVKD. Findings and caveats of the study: Abundant bulk-population clonotypes could contaminate the FACS-sorted repertoires. Most primary-vaccination clones reappeared after the booster (approximately 97% CD4, roughly 88% CD8).

V and J are TRBV24-1 and TRBJ2-1; D possibly corresponds to TRBD2 (6 bases). Here the sequenced sample was PBMCs, taken on the day of the yellow fever booster vaccination. This clonotype originated in a man between 18 and 35 years old who received the YFV17D yellow fever vaccine. CDR3 nucleotides: TGTGCCACCAGTGATTGGAGGGCAGGTGGGGTTAGTGAGCAGTTCTTC. Amino acids: CATSDWRAGGVSEQFF.